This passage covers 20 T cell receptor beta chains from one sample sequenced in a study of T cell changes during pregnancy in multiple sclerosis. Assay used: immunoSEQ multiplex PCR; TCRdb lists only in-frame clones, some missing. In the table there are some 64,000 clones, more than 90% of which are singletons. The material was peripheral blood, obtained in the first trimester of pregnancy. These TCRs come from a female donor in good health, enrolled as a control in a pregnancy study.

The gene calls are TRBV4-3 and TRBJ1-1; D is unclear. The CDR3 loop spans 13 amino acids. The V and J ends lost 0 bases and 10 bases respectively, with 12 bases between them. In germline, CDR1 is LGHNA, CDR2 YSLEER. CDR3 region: CASSQDILTLAFF. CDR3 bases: TGCGCCAGCAGCCAAGATATTCTTACTTTAGCTTTCTTT.

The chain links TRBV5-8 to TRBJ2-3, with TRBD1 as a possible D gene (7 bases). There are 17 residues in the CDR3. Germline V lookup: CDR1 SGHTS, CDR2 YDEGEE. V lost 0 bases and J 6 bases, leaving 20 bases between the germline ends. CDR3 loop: CASSLAGDRLPRDTQYF. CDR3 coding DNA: TGTGCCAGCAGCTTGGCGGGGGACAGACTCCCCAGGGATACGCAGTATTTT.

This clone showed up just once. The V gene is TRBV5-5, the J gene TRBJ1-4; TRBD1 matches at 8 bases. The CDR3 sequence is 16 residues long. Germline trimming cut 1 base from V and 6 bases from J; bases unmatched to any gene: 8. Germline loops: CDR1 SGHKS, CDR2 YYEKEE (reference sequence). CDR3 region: CASSLNRDRLDEKLFF. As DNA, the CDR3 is TGTGCCAGCAGCTTGAACAGGGACAGGTTAGATGAAAAACTGTTTTTT.

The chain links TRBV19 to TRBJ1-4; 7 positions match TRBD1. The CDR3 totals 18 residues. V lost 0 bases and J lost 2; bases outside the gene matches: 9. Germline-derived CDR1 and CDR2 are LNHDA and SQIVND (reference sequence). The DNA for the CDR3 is TGTGCCAGTAGTATAGATCGGGAAGGGGGCACGACTAATGAAAAACTGTTTTTT. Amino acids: CASSIDREGGTTNEKLFF.

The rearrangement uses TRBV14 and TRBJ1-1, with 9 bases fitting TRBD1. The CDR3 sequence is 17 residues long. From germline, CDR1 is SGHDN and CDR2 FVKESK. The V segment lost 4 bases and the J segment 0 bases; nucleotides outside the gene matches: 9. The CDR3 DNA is TGTGCCAGCAGCCTAATACAGGGGGCGGGGATGAACACTGAAGCTTTCTTT. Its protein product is CASSLIQGAGMNTEAFF. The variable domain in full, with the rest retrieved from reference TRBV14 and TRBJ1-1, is EAGVTQFPSHSVIEKGQTVTLRCDPISGHDNLYWYRRVMGKEIKFLLHFVKESKQDESGMPNNRFLAERTGGTYSTLKVQPAELEDSGVYFCASSLIQGAGMNTEAFFGQGTRLTVV.

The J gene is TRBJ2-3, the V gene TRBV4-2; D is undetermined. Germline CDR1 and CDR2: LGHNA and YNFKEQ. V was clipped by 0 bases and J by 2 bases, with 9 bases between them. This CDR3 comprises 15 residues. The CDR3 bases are TGTGCCAGCAGCCAAGAGATCGGGTACACAGATACGCAGTATTTT. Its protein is CASSQEIGYTDTQYF.

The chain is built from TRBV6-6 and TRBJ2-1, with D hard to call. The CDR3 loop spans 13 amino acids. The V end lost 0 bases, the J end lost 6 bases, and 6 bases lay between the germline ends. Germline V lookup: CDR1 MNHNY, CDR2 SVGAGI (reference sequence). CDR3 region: CASSYSTGNEQFF. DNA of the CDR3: TGTGCCAGCAGTTACTCGACGGGCAATGAGCAGTTCTTC.

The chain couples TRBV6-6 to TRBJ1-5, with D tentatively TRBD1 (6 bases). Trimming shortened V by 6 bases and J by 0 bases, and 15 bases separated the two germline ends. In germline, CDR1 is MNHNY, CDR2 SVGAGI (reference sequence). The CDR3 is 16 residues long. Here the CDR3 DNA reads TGTGCCAGCAGCCCCTACCGGACAGATAGCAATCAGCCCCAGCATTTT. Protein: CASSPYRTDSNQPQHF.

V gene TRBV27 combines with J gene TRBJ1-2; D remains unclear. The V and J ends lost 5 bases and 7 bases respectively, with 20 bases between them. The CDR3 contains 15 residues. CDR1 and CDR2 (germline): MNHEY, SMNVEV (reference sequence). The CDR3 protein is CASSPRETSTSGYTF. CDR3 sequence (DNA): TGTGCCAGCAGTCCACGGGAAACCTCCACGAGTGGCTACACCTTC.

This CDR3 is CASSRSSGRGETQYF. The DNA for the CDR3 is TGTGCCAGCAGTCGGTCTAGCGGGAGGGGAGAGACCCAGTACTTC. V usage is TRBV2 and J usage is TRBJ2-5; 12 bases map to TRBD2. Germline CDR1 reads SNHLY; CDR2 reads FYNNEI. This CDR3 contains 15 residues. J lost 4 bases, V lost 5 bases, and 5 bases had no gene match.

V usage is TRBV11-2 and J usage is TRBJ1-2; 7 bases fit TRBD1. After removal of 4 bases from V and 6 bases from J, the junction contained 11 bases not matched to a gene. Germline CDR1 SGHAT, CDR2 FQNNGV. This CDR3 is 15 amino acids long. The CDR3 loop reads CASSSPSDRVDGYTF. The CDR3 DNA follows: TGTGCCAGCAGCTCCCCCTCAGACAGGGTGGATGGCTACACCTTC.

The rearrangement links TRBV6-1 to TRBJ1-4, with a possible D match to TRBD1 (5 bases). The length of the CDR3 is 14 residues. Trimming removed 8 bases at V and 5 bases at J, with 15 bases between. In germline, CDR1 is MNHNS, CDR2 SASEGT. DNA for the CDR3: TGTGCCAGCTTTAAGCGGGGGGGAAATGAAAAACTGTTTTTT. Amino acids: CASFKRGGNEKLFF.

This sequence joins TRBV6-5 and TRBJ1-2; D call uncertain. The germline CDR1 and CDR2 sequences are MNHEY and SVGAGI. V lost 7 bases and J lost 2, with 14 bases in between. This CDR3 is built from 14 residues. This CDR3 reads CASTSLPENYGYTF. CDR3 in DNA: TGTGCCAGCACCTCCCTCCCAGAAAACTATGGCTACACCTTC.

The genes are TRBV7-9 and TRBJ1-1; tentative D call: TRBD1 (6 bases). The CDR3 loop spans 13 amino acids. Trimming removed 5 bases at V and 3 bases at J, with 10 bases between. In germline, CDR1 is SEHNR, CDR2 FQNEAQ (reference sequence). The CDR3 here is CASSQGWYTEAFF. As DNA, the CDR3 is TGTGCCAGCAGCCAGGGGTGGTACACTGAAGCTTTCTTT.

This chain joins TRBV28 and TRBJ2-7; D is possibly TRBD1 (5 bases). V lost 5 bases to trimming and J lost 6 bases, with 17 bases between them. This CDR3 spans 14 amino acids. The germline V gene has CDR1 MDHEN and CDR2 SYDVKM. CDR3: CASSATLPQGEQYF. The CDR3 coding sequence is TGTGCCAGCAGTGCAACTTTGCCCCAGGGCGAGCAGTACTTC.

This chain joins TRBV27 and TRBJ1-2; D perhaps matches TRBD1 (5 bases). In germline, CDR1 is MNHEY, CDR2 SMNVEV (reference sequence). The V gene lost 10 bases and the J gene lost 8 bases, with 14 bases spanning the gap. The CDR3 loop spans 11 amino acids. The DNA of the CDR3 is TGTGCCACCTGGGGGGTGGGCGGCTACACCTTC. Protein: CATWGVGGYTF.

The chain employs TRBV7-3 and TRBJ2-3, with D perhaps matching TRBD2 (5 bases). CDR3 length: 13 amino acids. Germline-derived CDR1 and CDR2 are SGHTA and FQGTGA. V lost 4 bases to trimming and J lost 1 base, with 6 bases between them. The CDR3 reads CASSWGGTDTQYF. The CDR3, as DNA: TGTGCCAGCAGCTGGGGAGGCACAGATACGCAGTATTTT.

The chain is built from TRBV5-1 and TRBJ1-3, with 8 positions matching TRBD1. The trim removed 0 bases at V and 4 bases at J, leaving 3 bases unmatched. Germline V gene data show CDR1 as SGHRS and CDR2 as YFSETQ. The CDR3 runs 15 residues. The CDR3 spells CASSLAQGAGNTIYF. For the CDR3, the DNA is TGCGCCAGCAGCTTGGCCCAGGGGGCCGGAAACACCATATATTTT.

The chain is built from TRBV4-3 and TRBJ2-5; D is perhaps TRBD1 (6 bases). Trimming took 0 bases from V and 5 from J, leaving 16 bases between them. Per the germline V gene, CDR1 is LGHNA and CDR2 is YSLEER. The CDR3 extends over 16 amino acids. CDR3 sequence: CASSQEGTGLGETQYF. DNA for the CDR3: TGCGCCAGCAGCCAAGAAGGAACAGGGCTAGGGGAGACCCAGTACTTC.

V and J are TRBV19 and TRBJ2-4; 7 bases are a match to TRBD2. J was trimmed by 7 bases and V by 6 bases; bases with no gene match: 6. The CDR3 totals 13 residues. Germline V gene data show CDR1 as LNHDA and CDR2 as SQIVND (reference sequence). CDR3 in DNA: TGTGCCAGTAGCGGGGGAGGGGAGAACATTCAGTACTTC. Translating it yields CASSGGGENIQYF.